This TCR beta chain came from a study of OX40 agonist ivuxolimab in advanced cancers. On the study more broadly: The drug used for patients, ivuxolimab, was an agonistic anti-OX40 (CD134) antibody.

Comment on this clone: Its antigen remains unknown.

Using immunoSEQ multiplex PCR, the repertoire was profiled, and TCRdb retains in-frame clones only, with some absent. The sample has under 20,000 clones, roughly 83% seen once. General study points: Among the lowest levels of clonal expansion were found in partial responders at 0.1-3.0 mg/kg.

This TCR was recovered from an adult with an advanced solid tumor such as melanoma, head and neck, liver or kidney cancer. The sequencing used CD4+ or CD8+ T cells sorted from blood, collected in a trial of the OX40 agonist ivuxolimab.

The CDR3 reads CASSLATGVQETQYF. For the CDR3, the DNA is TGCGCCAGCAGCTTGGCCACAGGGGTTCAAGAGACCCAGTACTTC. V usage is TRBV5-1 and J usage is TRBJ2-5; 7 bases fit TRBD1. Per germline, CDR1 SGHRS and CDR2 YFSETQ. This CDR3 comprises 15 residues. The V and J ends lost 0 bases and 2 bases, in that order; junction bases with no gene match: 4.